Listed here are 26 T cell receptor beta chains from one sample, sequenced in a study of cytomegalovirus exposure and HLA in healthy donors. Amplification used 60 Vbeta primers and 13 Jbeta primers. Only in-frame clones appear in the TCRdb table, and some are missing; sequencing was by immunoSEQ multiplex PCR. The sample includes approximately 150,000 clones, roughly 85% of them seen just once. The sequencing input was PBMCs. These TCRs come from a man younger than 40 in good health and CMV-seropositive.

V is TRBV7-2 and J is TRBJ2-7; TRBD2 matches 11 bases. CDR1 and CDR2 from the germline V gene are SGHTA and FQGNSA. The V and J ends lost 2 bases and 5 bases, in that order; junction bases with no gene match: 8. The CDR3 is made up of 16 amino acids. The CDR3 protein is CASSLPTSGSIHEQYF. DNA for the CDR3: TGTGCCAGCAGCTTACCTACTAGCGGGAGTATCCACGAGCAGTACTTC.

The chain has TRBV14 and TRBJ1-2; D is undetermined. The CDR3 spans 12 residues. Trimming shortened V by 1 base and J by 4 bases, and 4 bases separated the two germline ends. Germline lookup yields CDR1 SGHDN and CDR2 FVKESK. The CDR3: CASSQAGYGYTF. In DNA, the CDR3 is TGTGCCAGCAGCCAAGCAGGCTATGGCTACACCTTC. The variable domain in full, with the rest retrieved from reference TRBV14 and TRBJ1-2, is EAGVTQFPSHSVIEKGQTVTLRCDPISGHDNLYWYRRVMGKEIKFLLHFVKESKQDESGMPNNRFLAERTGGTYSTLKVQPAELEDSGVYFCASSQAGYGYTFGSGTRLTVV.

The chain has TRBV11-3 and TRBJ2-3, with D possibly TRBD1 on 6 matching bases. With 5 bases removed from V and 4 bases from J, the gap between germline ends came to 7 bases. Germline CDR1 SGHNT, CDR2 YENEEA. CDR3 length: 12 amino acids. The CDR3 reads CASSKGADTQYF. The CDR3 DNA follows: TGTGCCAGCAGCAAGGGGGCAGATACGCAGTATTTT.

This chain uses TRBV2 with TRBJ1-6; 7 positions agree with TRBD1. Trimming removed 8 bases from V and 6 bases from J; junction bases left unmatched: 7. The CDR3 is made up of 14 amino acids. CDR1 is SNHLY and CDR2 is FYNNEI in the germline V gene. This CDR3 is CASCRDSSNSPLHF. CDR3 bases: TGTGCCAGCTGCCGGGACAGTTCTAATTCACCCCTCCACTTT.

With regard to this clone: Relative to the germline gene, one junction end is altered; a read error may explain this. The chain links TRBV7-9 to TRBJ1-5; D gene unclear. CDR1 and CDR2 (germline): SEHNR, FQNEAQ (reference sequence). The CDR3 sequence is 12 residues long. CDR3 region: CSSSFSGQPQHF. The DNA for the CDR3 is TGTTCCAGCAGCTTTTCGGGGCAGCCCCAGCATTTT. Supplemented by reference TRBV7-9 and TRBJ1-5, the full variable domain reads DTGVSQNPRHKITKRGQNVTFRCDPISEHNRLYWYRQTLGQGPEFLTYFQNEAQLEKSRLLSDRFSAERPKGSFSTLEIQRTEQGDSAMYLCSSSFSGQPQHFGDGTRLSIL.

In its sample, this clone was seen a few times. The rearrangement joins TRBV19 to TRBJ2-2; no definite D call. The germline V gene has CDR1 LNHDA and CDR2 SQIVND (reference sequence). Trimming removed 9 bases from V and 6 bases from J, with 20 bases in between. CDR3 length: 15 residues. The CDR3 sequence is CASGPAWRQPGELFF. The CDR3 DNA follows: TGTGCCAGCGGCCCTGCTTGGCGGCAACCCGGGGAGCTGTTTTTT.

V and J are TRBV7-8 and TRBJ1-1, with no clear D. This CDR3 is 13 amino acids long. Germline values: CDR1 SGHVS, CDR2 FQNEAQ. V lost 1 base, J lost 3 bases, and 6 bases lay in between. The CDR3: CASSLGGDTEAFF. The CDR3 DNA sequence: TGTGCCAGCAGCTTAGGGGGAGACACTGAAGCTTTCTTT.

V gene TRBV5-6 combines with J gene TRBJ2-7, with 7 bases aligning to TRBD2. V was clipped by 4 bases and J by 2 bases; unmatched bases: 9. The germline CDR1 and CDR2 sequences are SGHDT and YYEEEE. This CDR3 is built from 15 residues. The CDR3 protein is CASSHGDLAAYEQYF. CDR3 sequence (DNA): TGTGCCAGCAGCCACGGGGATCTAGCGGCCTACGAGCAGTACTTC.

The V and J genes are TRBV5-6 and TRBJ2-3, with 11 bases fitting TRBD2. The CDR3 contains 16 residues. The germline V gene has CDR1 SGHDT and CDR2 YYEEEE. V was pared by 2 bases and J by 7 bases, with 9 bases of the junction left unmatched. CDR3 in amino acids: CASSLIFTSGRYTQYF. CDR3 bases: TGTGCCAGCAGCTTAATATTCACTAGCGGGAGATATACGCAGTATTTT.

The chain combines TRBV5-6 with TRBJ1-1; D gene ambiguous. Germline CDR1 SGHDT, CDR2 YYEEEE. CDR3 size: 14 residues. Trimming shortened V by 1 base and J by 5 bases, and 12 bases separated the two germline ends. The CDR3 DNA reads as TGTGCCAGCAGCTTGTGGAGGGCAGAGACTGAAGCTTTCTTT. It specifies CASSLWRAETEAFF. Full variable domain (rest looked up from reference TRBV5-6 and TRBJ1-1): DAGVTQSPTHLIKTRGQQVTLRCSPKSGHDTVSWYQQALGQGPQFIFQYYEEEERQRGNFPDRFSGHQFPNYSSELNVNALLLGDSALYLCASSLWRAETEAFFGQGTRLTVV.

The V and J genes are TRBV6-1 and TRBJ2-3; 12 nucleotides match TRBD1. After removal of 1 base from V and 6 bases from J, the junction contained 5 bases not matched to a gene. Germline values: CDR1 MNHNS, CDR2 SASEGT. CDR3 length equals 16 residues. The CDR3 DNA is TGTGCCAGCAGTGAAGTAAGGGGACAGGGGGCGGATACGCAGTATTTT. It is translated as CASSEVRGQGADTQYF.

This rearrangement joins TRBV6-6 to TRBJ1-1; 8 bases are a match to TRBD1. CDR3 length: 14 amino acids. Unmatched junction bases numbered 4, after V lost 5 bases and J lost 2 bases. Per germline, CDR1 MNHNY and CDR2 SVGAGI (reference sequence). The DNA for the CDR3 is TGTGCCAGCAGTGCCGGGACAGGAAACACTGAAGCTTTCTTT. Translated: CASSAGTGNTEAFF.

In nucleotides, the CDR3 is TGTGCCAGTAGAATGACAGGGCTTGAAGCTTTCTTT. Protein sequence: CASRMTGLEAFF. The chain joins TRBV19 to TRBJ1-1; 7 bases align to TRBD1. The germline V gene has CDR1 LNHDA and CDR2 SQIVND (reference sequence). V lost 6 bases to trimming and J lost 7 bases; unmatched junction nucleotides: 5. There are 12 residues in the CDR3.

This clone came up a few times. The chain recombines TRBV4-2 with TRBJ2-2, with 8 nucleotides matching TRBD1. This CDR3 is 15 amino acids long. From germline, CDR1 is LGHNA and CDR2 YNFKEQ. The V gene end was trimmed by 2 bases and the J gene end by 6 bases; junction bases not matched to a gene: 5. CDR3 DNA: TGTGCCAGCAGCCAAACGGACAGGGTGGCCGGGGAGCTGTTTTTT. It specifies CASSQTDRVAGELFF.

The genes are TRBV4-1 and TRBJ2-2, with TRBD2 identical over 7 bases. The V and J ends lost 4 bases and 4 bases, in that order; junction bases with no gene match: 6. This CDR3 has 15 residues. The germline V gene has CDR1 MGHRA and CDR2 YSYEKL. CDR3: CASSLGGRATGELFF. DNA of the CDR3: TGCGCCAGCAGCCTGGGGGGGAGGGCCACCGGGGAGCTGTTTTTT.

This chain links TRBV2 with TRBJ2-4, with D tentatively TRBD1 (5 bases). CDR1 is SNHLY and CDR2 is FYNNEI in the germline V gene. CDR3 length equals 13 residues. V lost 6 bases to trimming and J lost 10 bases, with 16 bases between them. The CDR3 coding sequence is TGTGCCAGCAGAGACGCGACAGCCAAGATTCAGTACTTC. Translation: CASRDATAKIQYF.

This rearrangement joins TRBV10-2 to TRBJ2-5, with a possible D match to TRBD2 (7 bases). CDR3 length: 15 residues. V gave up 0 bases and J gave up 5 bases, with 13 bases separating them. The germline V gene has CDR1 WSHSY and CDR2 SAAADI. CDR3: CASSESRGPRETQYF. CDR3 bases: TGCGCCAGCAGTGAGTCGCGGGGGCCAAGGGAGACCCAGTACTTC.

Comments on this clone: A junction end diverges from the germline sequence, so it may reflect a read error. The J gene is TRBJ2-7, the V gene TRBV7-9; 7 bases align to TRBD2. From germline, CDR1 is SEHNR and CDR2 FQNEAQ (reference sequence). This CDR3 contains 14 residues. CDR3 loop: CSSSLGGGPYEQYF. The CDR3 DNA reads TGTTCCAGCAGTTTGGGGGGAGGGCCCTACGAGCAGTACTTC.

This sequence joins TRBV7-2 and TRBJ2-7; weak D call: TRBD1 (7 bases). Trimming cost V 3 bases and J 4 bases, with 28 bases left between them. This CDR3 region has 19 residues. In germline, CDR1 is SGHTA, CDR2 FQGNSA. The CDR3 region has the DNA TGTGCCAGCAGCTTGGGGAGGCGTACCGGGACAGTGGATTCTTACGAGCAGTACTTC. Translation: CASSLGRRTGTVDSYEQYF.

V usage is TRBV5-1 and J usage is TRBJ1-2; D may be TRBD1 (6 bases). Germline-derived CDR1 and CDR2 are SGHRS and YFSETQ. V lost 3 bases to trimming and J lost 1 base, with 10 bases between them. CDR3 length: 14 residues. The CDR3, as DNA: TGCGCCAGCAGCTCGCCGGACAGTAACTATGGCTACACCTTC. Amino acid sequence: CASSSPDSNYGYTF.

CDR3 loop: CASSVATGEAETRYGYTF. CDR3 coding DNA: TGTGCCAGCAGCGTAGCTACGGGGGAGGCCGAAACTAGATATGGCTACACCTTC. The genes are TRBV9 and TRBJ1-2; TRBD1 might be the D (5 bases). V was clipped by 0 bases and J by 5 bases, with 23 bases between them. The CDR3 is 18 amino acids. Germline V CDR1 and CDR2: SGDLS, YYNGEE. Together with reference TRBV9 and TRBJ1-2, the CDR3 gives the full variable domain: DSGVTQTPKHLITATGQRVTLRCSPRSGDLSVYWYQQSLDQGLQFLIQYYNGEERAKGNILERFSAQQFPDLHSELNLSSLELGDSALYFCASSVATGEAETRYGYTFGSGTRLTVV.

This clone appeared a few times. The V call is TRBV19, the J call TRBJ2-2; D perhaps matches TRBD1 (7 bases). The germline V gene has CDR1 LNHDA and CDR2 SQIVND (reference sequence). Between the trimmed V and J ends, which lost 10 bases and 7 bases, there was a span of 10 bases. This CDR3 spans 11 amino acids. In nucleotides, the CDR3 is TGTGCCATCCAGGGGGGCGGGGAGCTGTTTTTT. Translation gives CAIQGGGELFF.

The CDR3 DNA sequence: TGTGCCAGCAGCTTACGGGTGAACACTGAAGCTTTCTTT. Translated: CASSLRVNTEAFF. The V and J genes are TRBV11-2 and TRBJ1-1; D call uncertain. The CDR3 has 13 amino acids. Germline V lookup: CDR1 SGHAT, CDR2 FQNNGV. Trimming pared 2 bases from V and 0 bases from J, leaving 4 bases between. Using reference TRBV11-2 and TRBJ1-1 for the parts outside the CDR3, the full variable domain is EAGVAQSPRYKIIEKRQSVAFWCNPISGHATLYWYQQILGQGPKLLIQFQNNGVVDDSQLPKDRFSAERLKGVDSTLKIQPAKLEDSAVYLCASSLRVNTEAFFGQGTRLTVV.

V usage is TRBV6-5 and J usage is TRBJ1-2, with D perhaps TRBD1 (6 bases). V was shortened by 4 bases and J by 2 bases, with 14 bases between the two germline ends. The germline CDR1 and CDR2 sequences are MNHEY and SVGAGI. The CDR3 totals 15 residues. CDR3 region: CASSLATGSNYGYTF. The CDR3 nucleotides are TGTGCCAGCAGTTTAGCTACAGGGAGCAACTATGGCTACACCTTC.

The chain has TRBV2 and TRBJ2-7, with 13 bases that match TRBD2. CDR3 length: 19 residues. J was trimmed by 0 bases and V by 5 bases; bases with no gene match: 13. The germline V gene encodes CDR1 SNHLY and CDR2 FYNNEI. This CDR3 is CASSSRTSGRGLSSYEQYV. CDR3 DNA: TGTGCCAGCAGTTCCCGGACTAGCGGGAGAGGGTTAAGCTCCTACGAGCAGTACGTC.

The V and J genes are TRBV27 and TRBJ2-1; weak D call: TRBD1 (7 bases). Germline assignment: CDR1 MNHEY and CDR2 SMNVEV (reference sequence). Deletions cut 0 bases from V and 4 bases from J, with 13 bases between. This CDR3 has 16 residues. CDR3 nucleotides: TGTGCCAGCAGTTTATCTCAGGGGGGAGCGTACAATGAGCAGTTCTTC. It specifies CASSLSQGGAYNEQFF.